The 25 T cell receptor beta chains below all came from one sample that was sequenced in a study of T-cell memory formation after mild COVID-19. TCRdb independently ran MiXCR on the 5' RACE reads; one entry per CDR3 protein. The repertoire holds 89,000 or so distinct CDR3 sequences, with about 13% as singletons. The sequencing input was PBMCs or a T cell subset sorted from them (not recorded which). All receptors come from a man aged 18 to 29 who had mild COVID-19 (a few samples of this study predate the infection). Cell type and time point are not known.

This clonotype showed up just a few times. This chain joins TRBV12-3 or TRBV12-4 and TRBJ2-1; 7 nucleotides agree with TRBD2. The trim removed 6 bases at V and 0 bases at J, leaving 5 bases unmatched. The CDR3 consists of 15 residues. The CDR3 DNA reads TGTGCCAGCAGCTACTGGGACTACTCCTACAATGAGCAGTTCTTC. Translation gives CASSYWDYSYNEQFF.

The V and J genes are TRBV27 and TRBJ2-1; TRBD2 matches 11 bases. V lost 1 base, J lost 6 bases, and 8 bases stayed unmatched. Germline lookup yields CDR1 MNHEY and CDR2 SMNVEV (reference sequence). CDR3 length equals 17 residues. The CDR3 reads CASSLLFTSGGSNEQFF. The DNA for the CDR3 is TGTGCCAGCAGTTTATTGTTCACTAGCGGGGGTAGCAATGAGCAGTTCTTC.

The V and J genes are TRBV12-3 or TRBV12-4 and TRBJ2-3; D gene ambiguous. The CDR3 has 14 residues. The V and J ends lost 3 bases and 4 bases respectively, with 11 bases between them. The DNA of the CDR3 is TGTGCCAGCAGTTTCTTGGGTTCGGCAGATACGCAGTATTTT. As protein: CASSFLGSADTQYF.

There are a few counts of this clonotype. This sequence joins TRBV4-3 and TRBJ1-4, with D perhaps TRBD1 (6 bases). The CDR3 covers 14 residues. Germline V gene data show CDR1 as LGHNA and CDR2 as YSLEER. The ends were cut back, 1 base at V and 7 bases at J, with 10 bases in the middle. The CDR3 DNA reads TGCGCCAGCAGCCAAGCAGGGGAGGGTGAAAAACTGTTTTTT. Its translation: CASSQAGEGEKLFF.

The sample holds many counts of this clonotype. The chain couples TRBV20-1 to TRBJ1-6; D gene unclear. The germline gives CDR1 DFQATT, CDR2 SNEGSKA (reference sequence). CDR3 length equals 16 residues. V dropped 0 bases and J dropped 5 bases, with 14 bases sitting between them. This chain's CDR3 is CSARDQGLGDNSPLHF. CDR3 DNA sequence: TGCAGTGCTAGAGATCAAGGGTTGGGAGATAATTCACCCCTCCACTTT.

The table lists this clonotype with many counts. The chain carries TRBV5-1 and TRBJ2-1; D is undetermined. Germline-derived CDR1 and CDR2 are SGHRS and YFSETQ. V was cut by 5 bases and J by 6 bases, with 9 bases left in between. CDR3 length equals 12 residues. The CDR3 nucleotides are TGCGCCAGCAGAGTAGGGTCCAATGAGCAGTTCTTC. This translates into CASRVGSNEQFF.

This clonotype occurred once. This sequence joins TRBV11-2 and TRBJ2-1; D remains ambiguous. From germline, CDR1 is SGHAT and CDR2 FQNNGV. CDR3 length: 12 amino acids. V lost 3 bases, J lost 5 bases, and 5 bases lay in between. CDR3 in DNA: TGTGCCAGCAGCTTCCTCGACAATGAGCAGTTCTTC. The encoded protein is CASSFLDNEQFF.

This clonotype has a handful of counts. CDR3: CASSPSGGGNTGELFF. The DNA for the CDR3 is TGTGCCAGCAGTCCCAGCGGGGGGGGAAACACCGGGGAGCTGTTTTTT. The chain is built from TRBV4-2 and TRBJ2-2, with 10 positions matching TRBD2. The CDR3 loop spans 16 amino acids. The junction had 6 bases not matched to a gene; V was cut back by 6 bases and J by 2 bases. Per the germline V gene, CDR1 is LGHNA and CDR2 is YNFKEQ.

Details on this clonotype: Germline and junction disagree at one end, which may indicate a read error. The chain combines TRBV5-1 with TRBJ1-1; D is ambiguous. CDR3 length: 16 amino acids. The germline gives CDR1 SGHRS, CDR2 YFSETQ. CDR3 coding DNA: TGCGCCAGCAGCATGGGCTTTGGAGGAGTGAACAATGAAGCTTTCTTT. Protein product: CASSMGFGGVNNEAFF. The full variable domain, in which reference TRBV5-1 and TRBJ1-1 provide the parts outside the CDR3, is KAGVTQTPRYLIKTRGQQVTLSCSPISGHRSVSWYQQTPGQGLQFLFEYFSETQRNKGNFPGRFSGRQFSNSRSEMNVSTLELGDSALYLCASSMGFGGVNNEAFFGQGTRLTVV.

There are a few counts of this clonotype. The chain links TRBV12-3 or TRBV12-4 to TRBJ2-7, with 7 bases aligning to TRBD2. Trimming took 6 bases from V and 3 from J; bases not matched to a gene: 11. CDR3 length equals 15 residues. In nucleotides, the CDR3 is TGTGCCAGCAGCCCGGCTTTTGGGGAGGGCTACGAGCAGTACTTC. Protein: CASSPAFGEGYEQYF.

The chain links TRBV6-2 or TRBV6-3 to TRBJ1-5, with 8 bases aligning to TRBD1. The junction had 6 bases not matched to a gene; V was cut back by 6 bases and J by 2 bases. Germline CDR1 reads MNHEY; CDR2 reads SVGEGT. This CDR3 is 15 amino acids long. The CDR3 is CASRTDRDGNQPQHF. CDR3 nucleotide sequence: TGTGCCAGCAGGACGGACAGGGACGGCAATCAGCCCCAGCATTTT.

This clonotype occurred a few times. The chain uses TRBV29-1 and TRBJ1-6; no clear D. Germline CDR1 reads SQVTM; CDR2 reads ANQGSEA. The V end was cut by 6 bases, the J end by 13 bases, with 16 bases between. The CDR3 runs to 12 residues. CDR3 sequence: CSVSVGEEPLHF. In DNA, the CDR3 is TGCAGCGTCTCTGTCGGGGAGGAGCCCCTCCACTTT.

In this sample, this clonotype turned up a few times. The genes are TRBV7-6 and TRBJ1-5, with 9 positions matching TRBD1. The V gene's germline CDR1 is SGHVS and CDR2 FNYEAQ. The V gene end was trimmed by 4 bases and the J gene end by 5 bases; junction bases not matched to a gene: 3. This CDR3 has 14 amino acids. CDR3 nucleotide sequence: TGTGCCAGCAGCTCGGGACAGGGATATCAGCCCCAGCATTTT. It encodes CASSSGQGYQPQHF. Full variable domain (missing parts from reference TRBV7-6 and TRBJ1-5): GAGVSQSPRYKVTKRGQDVALRCDPISGHVSLYWYRQALGQGPEFLTYFNYEAQQDKSGLPNDRFSAERPEGSISTLTIQRTEQRDSAMYRCASSSGQGYQPQHFGDGTRLSIL.

This clonotype was seen many times. J is TRBJ2-3 and V is TRBV15; 8 bases line up with TRBD2. CDR1 and CDR2 from the germline V gene are LNHNV and YYDKDF (reference sequence). The CDR3 is 14 amino acids. J gave up 2 bases and V 5 bases, and 3 bases lay outside the gene matches. Written as DNA, the CDR3 is TGTGCCACCAGCGGCGGGGGGCTCACAGATACGCAGTATTTT. This translates into CATSGGGLTDTQYF.

The chain uses TRBV6-5 and TRBJ1-6, with TRBD1 as a possible D gene (6 bases). The CDR3 consists of 15 residues. Germline V gives CDR1 MNHEY, CDR2 SVGAGI. V was trimmed by 6 bases and J by 7 bases, leaving 16 bases between them. Here the CDR3 reads CASSIIRGTNSPLHF. The CDR3 region has the DNA TGTGCCAGCAGCATTATCAGGGGCACCAATTCACCCCTCCACTTT.

This chain links TRBV29-1 with TRBJ1-1; no definite D call. The V gene lost 8 bases and the J gene lost 5 bases, with 18 bases spanning the gap. Germline CDR1 and CDR2: SQVTM and ANQGSEA. The CDR3 has 13 residues. The CDR3 nucleotides read TGCAGCATCCACCCTAGGCAGAGTACTGAAGCTTTCTTT. Residues: CSIHPRQSTEAFF.

V usage is TRBV25-1 and J usage is TRBJ2-7; no clear D. CDR3 size: 11 residues. Germline lookup yields CDR1 MGHDK and CDR2 SYGVNS. V shed 4 bases and J shed 7 bases, with 8 bases lying between them. DNA of the CDR3: TGTGCCAGCAGTGCTTTGGCGGAGCAGTACTTC. It translates to CASSALAEQYF.

This clonotype was seen at least ten times. CDR3 protein: CATFAGLYEQYF. In nucleotides, the CDR3 is TGTGCCACCTTCGCGGGCCTCTACGAGCAGTACTTC. The chain links TRBV6-6 to TRBJ2-7; D perhaps matches TRBD2 (5 bases). The CDR3 length is 12 residues. V lost 10 bases, J lost 3 bases, and 13 bases lay in between. Germline V gives CDR1 MNHNY, CDR2 SVGAGI (reference sequence).

This clonotype was seen a handful of times. This chain connects TRBV5-6 to TRBJ2-1, with D possibly being TRBD2 (6 bases). CDR3 size: 16 residues. Germline values: CDR1 SGHDT, CDR2 YYEEEE. The V gene lost 2 bases and the J gene lost 4 bases, with 16 bases spanning the gap. The CDR3 DNA sequence: TGTGCCAGCAGCTTCAAGGGACTCGACTTGTACAATGAGCAGTTCTTC. It encodes CASSFKGLDLYNEQFF.

In its sample, this clonotype was seen a few times. The V gene is TRBV7-9, the J gene TRBJ2-2; no clear D gene. This CDR3 spans 12 amino acids. The V end was cut by 5 bases, the J end by 2 bases, with 3 bases between. Looked up from germline, CDR1 is SEHNR and CDR2 is FQNEAQ (reference sequence). The CDR3 DNA follows: TGTGCCAGCAGCCGAAACACCGGGGAGCTGTTTTTT. Protein product: CASSRNTGELFF.

This clonotype was detected only a few times. The chain has TRBV7-3 and TRBJ2-3; 10 bases agree with TRBD2. This CDR3 has 15 amino acids. CDR1 and CDR2 (germline): SGHTA, FQGTGA. After removal of 3 bases from V and 3 bases from J, the junction contained 3 bases not matched to a gene. DNA for the CDR3: TGTGCCAGCAGCTTCGGACTAGCGGTGACAGATACGCAGTATTTT. Translating gives CASSFGLAVTDTQYF.

The gene calls are TRBV7-3 and TRBJ2-1, with a weak D call TRBD1 (5 bases). CDR1 is SGHTA, CDR2 FQGTGA, per germline. CDR3 length: 15 amino acids. Trimming cost V 4 bases and J 9 bases, with 19 bases left between them. CDR3 coding DNA: TGTGCCAGCAGCTCCCGGGCCGCTGGGGCAGGTGAGCAGTTCTTC. This gives the protein CASSSRAAGAGEQFF.

The chain is built from TRBV11-2 and TRBJ2-1; 7 bases agree with TRBD2. The trim removed 0 bases at V and 8 bases at J, leaving 10 bases unmatched. The CDR3 runs 16 residues. CDR1 SGHAT and CDR2 FQNNGV come from the germline V gene. CDR3 sequence reads: CASSLDRDASGHEQFF. DNA of the CDR3: TGTGCCAGCAGCTTAGATCGGGATGCTAGCGGTCATGAGCAGTTCTTC. The full variable domain, with the rest looked up from reference TRBV11-2 and TRBJ2-1, is EAGVAQSPRYKIIEKRQSVAFWCNPISGHATLYWYQQILGQGPKLLIQFQNNGVVDDSQLPKDRFSAERLKGVDSTLKIQPAKLEDSAVYLCASSLDRDASGHEQFFGPGTRLTVL.

This clonotype was recorded many times. The gene calls are TRBV6-5 and TRBJ2-1; no clear D gene. Germline V gene lookup returns CDR1 MNHEY and CDR2 SVGAGI. This CDR3 is built from 16 residues. Trimming removed 6 bases from V and 0 bases from J, with 15 bases in between. The CDR3 sequence is CASSPERLSSYNEQFF. In DNA form, the CDR3 reads TGTGCCAGCAGCCCCGAGCGCCTCAGCTCCTACAATGAGCAGTTCTTC.

The chain uses TRBV29-1 and TRBJ2-3, with TRBD2 identical over 8 bases. The germline V gene encodes CDR1 SQVTM and CDR2 ANQGSEA. The CDR3 has 18 residues. Unmatched junction bases numbered 12, after V lost 1 base and J lost 0 bases. The CDR3 spells CSVEGASGGHTSTDTQYF. CDR3 coding DNA: TGCAGCGTTGAAGGGGCCAGCGGGGGCCACACTAGCACAGATACGCAGTATTTT.